One sample yielded the 5 T cell receptor beta chains listed below, sequenced in a study of molecular identifiers for immune sequencing clone quantification. Via MiXCR, TCRdb re-called the PCR reads, giving one row per CDR3 protein. The data hold around 86,000 distinct CDR3 sequences, with around 17% observed a single time. The specimen was naive CD8+ T cells from blood, with Jurkat cell RNA spiked in. The sample's subset: FACS-sorted CD8+CD4-CCR7+CD45RA+ naive T cells. The receptor source for this set is a human donor in good health. Some libraries in this study had Jurkat cell RNA spiked in.

This clonotype was counted a single time. A read error is possible here, since a much larger clone lies one base away. This rearrangement joins TRBV25-1 to TRBJ1-1; D not certain. The V gene lost 2 bases and the J gene lost 5 bases, with 9 bases spanning the gap. Germline V lookup: CDR1 MGHDK, CDR2 SYGVNS. CDR3 length: 13 residues. The CDR3 spells CASSERVETEAFF. CDR3 DNA sequence: TGTGCCAGCAGTGAAAGGGTGGAGACTGAAGCTTTCTTT. The whole variable domain, remainder taken from reference TRBV25-1 and TRBJ1-1, is EADIYQTPRYLVIGTGKKITLECSQTMGHDKMYWYQQDPGMELHLIHYSYGVNSTEKGDLSSESTVSRIRTEHFPLTLESARPSHTSQYLCASSERVETEAFFGQGTRLTVV.

This clonotype was counted many times. J is TRBJ2-1 and V is TRBV12-3 or TRBV12-4; perhaps TRBD1 as D (6 bases). Between the trimmed V and J ends, which lost 5 bases and 10 bases, there was a span of 15 bases. The CDR3 extends over 13 amino acids. Here the CDR3 DNA reads TGTGCCAGCAGTCCCCGACAGGTTGGGGAGCAGTTCTTC. As protein: CASSPRQVGEQFF.

In this sample, this clonotype turned up a few times. The chain employs TRBV10-3 and TRBJ2-7, with 11 bases identical to TRBD1. Trimming cost V 3 bases and J 3 bases; bases outside gene matches: 4. Looked up from germline, CDR1 is ENHRY and CDR2 is SYGVKD. This CDR3 has 15 amino acids. CDR3 protein: CAISEGTGGIYEQYF. In nucleotides, the CDR3 is TGTGCCATCAGTGAAGGGACAGGGGGAATCTACGAGCAGTACTTC.

On this clonotype: A much bigger clone sits one base away, suggesting this may be a read error. The chain has TRBV29-1 and TRBJ2-7, with 7 bases that match TRBD2. The CDR3 contains 14 residues. The germline gives CDR1 SQVTM, CDR2 ANQGSEA. The CDR3 coding sequence is TGCGGCGTTGAGGGCCTGCGGGAGTCTTACGAGCAGTACTTC. Translation gives CGVEGLRESYEQYF.

V usage is TRBV7-9 and J usage is TRBJ2-2; weak D call: TRBD1 (6 bases). The V gene's germline CDR1 is SEHNR and CDR2 FQNEAQ (reference sequence). The CDR3 covers 16 residues. Between the trimmed V and J ends, which lost 2 bases and 5 bases, there was a span of 15 bases. CDR3 residues: CASSLSPQGYTGELFF. The CDR3 DNA sequence: TGTGCCAGCAGCTTATCACCACAGGGTTATACCGGGGAGCTGTTTTTT. Complete variable domain (other parts from reference TRBV7-9 and TRBJ2-2): DTGVSQNPRHKITKRGQNVTFRCDPISEHNRLYWYRQTLGQGPEFLTYFQNEAQLEKSRLLSDRFSAERPKGSFSTLEIQRTEQGDSAMYLCASSLSPQGYTGELFFGEGSRLTVL.